These 25 T cell receptor beta chains came from one sample sequenced in a study of PD-L1 blockade in urothelial cancer. As for time point: peripheral blood 6 weeks after treatment start. Using immunoSEQ multiplex PCR, the repertoire was profiled, and TCRdb retains in-frame clones only, with some absent. The repertoire includes about 120,000 clones, around 89% of them detected once, and 1.5% to 2% sits in the top ten. Sequenced material: PBMCs, taken around atezolizumab (anti-PD-L1) treatment. These receptors were obtained from a man in his sixties with urothelial cancer.

V is TRBV10-1 and J is TRBJ2-3, with 7 bases aligning to TRBD2. This CDR3 has 14 residues. After removal of 2 bases from V and 10 bases from J, the junction contained 9 bases not matched to a gene. Germline assignment: CDR1 WNHNN and CDR2 SYGVQD (reference sequence). The CDR3 region is CASSERSAGEAQYF. CDR3 DNA: TGCGCCAGCAGTGAGAGGTCGGCGGGAGAAGCGCAGTATTTT.

This sequence joins TRBV5-1 and TRBJ2-5; TRBD1 agrees at 7 bases. CDR1 and CDR2 from the germline V gene are SGHRS and YFSETQ. CDR3 size: 15 residues. Trimming at V came to 2 bases and at J to 2 bases, leaving 6 bases not matched to a gene. The CDR3 bases are TGCGCCAGCAGCTTCGTGGACAGGATACAAGAGACCCAGTACTTC. It specifies CASSFVDRIQETQYF.

J is TRBJ1-1 and V is TRBV2, with a possible D match to TRBD1 (5 bases). The V and J ends lost 6 bases and 2 bases respectively, with 13 bases between them. Germline CDR1 SNHLY, CDR2 FYNNEI. The CDR3 extends over 14 amino acids. CDR3 protein: CASSPSGGNTEAFF. CDR3 in DNA: TGTGCCAGCAGCCCATCCGGGGGTAACACTGAAGCTTTCTTT. Drawing the rest from reference TRBV2 and TRBJ1-1, the complete variable domain is EPEVTQTPSHQVTQMGQEVILRCVPISNHLYFYWYRQILGQKVEFLVSFYNNEISEKSEIFDDQFSVERPDGSNFTLKIRSTKLEDSAMYFCASSPSGGNTEAFFGQGTRLTVV.

The chain links TRBV7-3 to TRBJ2-3, with D possibly matching TRBD2 (7 bases). Trimming shortened V by 0 bases and J by 1 base, and 8 bases separated the two germline ends. The length of the CDR3 is 15 residues. Germline V gives CDR1 SGHTA, CDR2 FQGTGA. In DNA, the CDR3 is TGTGCCAGCAGCTTAACGGGGGGGCGCACAGATACGCAGTATTTT. Translating gives CASSLTGGRTDTQYF.

The genes are TRBV2 and TRBJ2-7, with a possible D match to TRBD2 (5 bases). Per the germline V gene, CDR1 is SNHLY and CDR2 is FYNNEI. The CDR3 is 12 residues long. V gave up 1 base and J gave up 4 bases, with 5 bases separating them. The chain's CDR3 is CASSEGGYEQYF. DNA of the CDR3: TGTGCCAGCAGTGAAGGAGGGTACGAGCAGTACTTC.

The chain joins TRBV5-1 to TRBJ2-7, with 10 nucleotides matching TRBD1. Germline V gene lookup returns CDR1 SGHRS and CDR2 YFSETQ. This CDR3 has 14 amino acids. Trimming cost V 4 bases and J 6 bases; bases outside gene matches: 7. CDR3: CASSDAGTGAEQYF. The CDR3 DNA follows: TGCGCCAGCAGCGACGCCGGGACAGGGGCCGAGCAGTACTTC. Based on the CDR3 plus reference TRBV5-1 and TRBJ2-7, the full variable domain is KAGVTQTPRYLIKTRGQQVTLSCSPISGHRSVSWYQQTPGQGLQFLFEYFSETQRNKGNFPGRFSGRQFSNSRSEMNVSTLELGDSALYLCASSDAGTGAEQYFGPGTRLTVT.

This chain connects TRBV7-9 to TRBJ2-1; 13 positions agree with TRBD2. The CDR3 loop spans 15 amino acids. Trimming at V came to 4 bases and at J to 8 bases, leaving 5 bases not matched to a gene. Per the germline V gene, CDR1 is SEHNR and CDR2 is FQNEAQ (reference sequence). The DNA of the CDR3 is TGTGCCAGCAGCTGGGGACTAGCGGGGACCGATGAGCAGTTCTTC. It translates to CASSWGLAGTDEQFF.

On this clone: At the DNA level, this CDR3 is encoded by other sequences in the same sample as well. V usage is TRBV9 and J usage is TRBJ1-5; D gene ambiguous. Per the germline V gene, CDR1 is SGDLS and CDR2 is YYNGEE. Trimming took off 0 bases at V and 3 bases at J, with 7 bases between the two ends. CDR3 length: 14 amino acids. CDR3 bases: TGTGCCAGCAGCGTAGGCGGGCCCAATCAGCCCCAGCATTTT. Translating gives CASSVGGPNQPQHF.

This sequence joins TRBV28 and TRBJ2-1; 7 bases align to TRBD2. CDR3 length: 17 residues. The ends lost 5 bases at V and 4 bases at J; junction bases unmatched: 14. Per the germline V gene, CDR1 is MDHEN and CDR2 is SYDVKM. The CDR3 DNA is TGTGCCAGCAGTACCTATCCCCGGGACGGGAGGTACAATGAGCAGTTCTTC. This sequence encodes CASSTYPRDGRYNEQFF.

The chain is built from TRBV5-1 and TRBJ2-1; TRBD2 matches 15 bases. CDR1 and CDR2 from the germline V gene are SGHRS and YFSETQ. This CDR3 comprises 18 residues. Trimming cost V 3 bases and J 6 bases; bases outside gene matches: 10. The CDR3 DNA reads as TGCGCCAGCAGCTCGGGACTAGCGGGGGGCCCAACCCCCAATGAGCAGTTCTTC. Protein: CASSSGLAGGPTPNEQFF.

In the case of this clone: The same CDR3 also results from other DNA sequences found in this sample. The chain is built from TRBV28 and TRBJ1-4, with D maybe TRBD1 (5 bases). Deletions cut 2 bases from V and 0 bases from J, with 7 bases between. CDR3 size: 15 residues. Per the germline V gene, CDR1 is MDHEN and CDR2 is SYDVKM. In nucleotides, the CDR3 is TGTGCCAGCAGTTTAACGGGGGCAACTAATGAAAAACTGTTTTTT. This encodes CASSLTGATNEKLFF.

This chain joins TRBV18 and TRBJ2-7, with D possibly being TRBD1 (5 bases). The CDR3 sequence is 12 residues long. V was cut by 4 bases and J by 3 bases, with 7 bases left in between. Germline V gene lookup returns CDR1 KGHSH and CDR2 LQKENI. In DNA form, the CDR3 reads TGTGCCAGCTCACAGGGGATCTACGAGCAGTACTTC. It codes for CASSQGIYEQYF.

The rearrangement links TRBV5-4 to TRBJ2-1; 8 bases are shared with TRBD2. The germline gives CDR1 SGHNT, CDR2 YYREEE (reference sequence). The CDR3 extends over 13 amino acids. V lost 0 bases, J lost 12 bases, and 5 bases stayed unmatched. DNA of the CDR3: TGTGCCAGCAGCTTGGCGGGGGGGGGAGGGCAGTTCTTC. This sequence encodes CASSLAGGGGQFF.

The gene calls are TRBV10-3 and TRBJ2-3, with TRBD1 identical over 9 bases. The length of the CDR3 is 17 residues. V dropped 11 bases and J dropped 0; count of bases not matched to a gene: 15. Germline V gives CDR1 ENHRY, CDR2 SYGVKD. The CDR3 is CAAGQGSSYTSTDTQYF. The CDR3 DNA is TGTGCCGCCGGACAGGGGAGTAGCTACACTAGCACAGATACGCAGTATTTT.

This chain connects TRBV5-1 to TRBJ2-7, with 7 bases that match TRBD1. The CDR3 totals 14 residues. CDR1 and CDR2 (germline): SGHRS, YFSETQ. Trimming cost V 4 bases and J 0 bases; bases outside gene matches: 4. CDR3 nucleotide sequence: TGCGCCAGCAGCCCCGGGACAGCCTCCTACGAGCAGTACTTC. Amino acid sequence: CASSPGTASYEQYF.

The chain links TRBV6-4 to TRBJ1-2; 9 bases are a match to TRBD1. CDR1 MRHNA and CDR2 SNTAGT come from the germline V gene. With 9 bases clipped from V and 3 bases from J, the junction kept 8 bases outside the gene matches. CDR3 length: 14 residues. The CDR3 DNA follows: TGTGCCAGGACCCCCACAGGGGGCGACTATGGCTACACCTTC. Translated: CARTPTGGDYGYTF.

This rearrangement joins TRBV2 to TRBJ2-7; 7 nucleotides match TRBD2. Trimming removed 9 bases from V and 2 bases from J; junction bases left unmatched: 4. The CDR3 contains 12 residues. Germline V lookup: CDR1 SNHLY, CDR2 FYNNEI. CDR3: CASRGETYEQYF. CDR3 bases: TGTGCCAGTCGGGGGGAAACCTACGAGCAGTACTTC.

The count of this clone is one. The gene calls are TRBV9 and TRBJ2-6; 7 bases agree with TRBD2. J gave up 3 bases and V 0 bases, and 3 bases lay outside the gene matches. Germline V gene sequence: CDR1 SGDLS, CDR2 YYNGEE. The CDR3 has 16 residues. In nucleotides, the CDR3 is TGTGCCAGCAGCGTAGGGGGGAGGGGTGGGGCCAACGTCCTGACTTTC. Its translation is CASSVGGRGGANVLTF.

The genes are TRBV7-2 and TRBJ2-7, with D perhaps matching TRBD2 (5 bases). CDR1 is SGHTA, CDR2 FQGNSA, per germline. CDR3 length equals 14 residues. Trimming took off 5 bases at V and 6 bases at J, with 17 bases between the two ends. CDR3 bases: TGTGCCAGCAGCCCCCGGGCAGCTCGGGGCGAGCAGTACTTC. Translated: CASSPRAARGEQYF.

This sequence joins TRBV6-5 and TRBJ2-3, with 10 bases lining up with TRBD2. The CDR3 is 14 residues long. From germline, CDR1 is MNHEY and CDR2 SVGAGI. The V gene end was trimmed by 6 bases and the J gene end by 4 bases; junction bases not matched to a gene: 4. This CDR3 reads CASREAGGPDTQYF. CDR3 DNA: TGTGCCAGCAGGGAAGCGGGGGGGCCAGATACGCAGTATTTT.

This chain joins TRBV7-2 and TRBJ1-1, with D hard to call. The CDR3 totals 14 residues. V lost 6 bases and J lost 0, with 11 bases in between. The germline V gene encodes CDR1 SGHTA and CDR2 FQGNSA. CDR3 DNA sequence: TGTGCCAGCAGACTTGGACTCCTGAACACTGAAGCTTTCTTT. Its translation is CASRLGLLNTEAFF. The whole variable domain, filled in from reference TRBV7-2 and TRBJ1-1, reads GAGVSQSPSNKVTEKGKDVELRCDPISGHTALYWYRQSLGQGLEFLIYFQGNSAPDKSGLPSDRFSAERTGGSVSTLTIQRTQQEDSAVYLCASRLGLLNTEAFFGQGTRLTVV.

J is TRBJ1-2 and V is TRBV7-3; D might be TRBD1 (5 bases). V was clipped by 5 bases and J by 4 bases, with 11 bases between them. The CDR3 is 13 amino acids. Germline CDR1 reads SGHTA; CDR2 reads FQGTGA. The CDR3 here is CASSPGGAYGYTF. The CDR3 DNA reads as TGTGCCAGCAGCCCGGGAGGGGCCTATGGCTACACCTTC. The full variable domain, completed using reference TRBV7-3 and TRBJ1-2, is GAGVSQTPSNKVTEKGKYVELRCDPISGHTALYWYRQSLGQGPEFLIYFQGTGAADDSGLPNDRFFAVRPEGSVSTLKIQRTERGDSAVYLCASSPGGAYGYTFGSGTRLTVV.

The chain has TRBV5-1 and TRBJ1-2, with a weak D call TRBD1 (5 bases). V dropped 0 bases and J dropped 2 bases, with 5 bases sitting between them. This CDR3 region has 13 residues. Germline V gene lookup returns CDR1 SGHRS and CDR2 YFSETQ. The CDR3 sequence is CASSLGQNYGYTF. The DNA of the CDR3 is TGCGCCAGCAGCTTGGGACAGAACTATGGCTACACCTTC. Complete variable domain (other parts from reference TRBV5-1 and TRBJ1-2): KAGVTQTPRYLIKTRGQQVTLSCSPISGHRSVSWYQQTPGQGLQFLFEYFSETQRNKGNFPGRFSGRQFSNSRSEMNVSTLELGDSALYLCASSLGQNYGYTFGSGTRLTVV.

The rearrangement joins TRBV9 to TRBJ2-3; D may be TRBD1 (6 bases). The germline V and J ends were trimmed by 4 bases and 0 bases, with 12 bases remaining between them. CDR1 SGDLS and CDR2 YYNGEE come from the germline V gene. This CDR3 region has 15 residues. The CDR3: CASSRDRMSTDTQYF. Here the CDR3 DNA reads TGTGCCAGCAGCCGTGACAGGATGAGCACAGATACGCAGTATTTT.

The chain is built from TRBV4-3 and TRBJ2-1, with TRBD2 matching over 8 bases. This CDR3 has 16 residues. V trimming: 0 bases; J trimming: 2 bases; junction bases outside the gene matches: 3. Germline loops: CDR1 LGHNA, CDR2 YSLEER. The CDR3 is CASSQDRGGPYNEQFF. The DNA of the CDR3 is TGCGCCAGCAGCCAAGATCGGGGGGGCCCCTACAATGAGCAGTTCTTC.